These T cell receptor beta chains were read from a single sample in a study of tumor-infiltrating lymphocytes in primary liver carcinoma. TCRdb reprocessed the multiplex PCR reads via MiXCR and lists one record per CDR3 protein. This sample carries approximately 92,000 distinct CDR3 sequences, around 68% of them seen once, and the ten largest clones take about 27%. Input material: tumor-adjacent normal liver tissue. The receptors were gathered from a man aged 35 to 55 with primary liver carcinoma and hepatitis B virus infection. Each CDR3 is given with its conserved first and last residue. The order of the fields is V gene, J gene, D gene, clone size, CDR3 protein, CDR3 DNA. The D gene is left open where the match is weak. Part of the rows lack a size; the others show once, few, many or a class for expanded clones.

TRBV11-2	TRBJ1-2	-	-	CASSSRRGVDGRTF	TGTGCCAGCAGCTCCCGGAGGGGGGTAGATGGCCGCACCTTC
TRBV5-6	TRBJ2-5	-	many	CASSLRFVRDLETQYF	TGTGCCAGCAGCCTCCGTTTTGTACGGGACCTCGAGACCCAGTACTTC
TRBV6-5	TRBJ1-1	-	many	CASFRSTDMNTEAFF	TGTGCCAGTTTCCGATCGACGGATATGAACACTGAAGCTTTCTTT
TRBV29-1	TRBJ2-2	-	-	CSVGQEELYF	TGCAGCGTGGGGCAAGAGGAGCTGTATTTT
TRBV29-1	TRBJ2-7	-	-	CSIQPDPYEQYF	TGCAGCATCCAGCCGGACCCCTACGAGCAGTACTTC
TRBV28	TRBJ2-7	TRBD1	few	CASSSRDSKDWSSYEQYF	TGTGCCAGCAGTTCCCGGGACAGTAAAGACTGGAGCTCCTACGAGCAGTACTTC
TRBV10-2	TRBJ2-5	-	-	CAISEARSETQYF	TGCGCCATCAGTGAGGCAAGGTCGGAGACACAGTACTTC
TRBV10-2	TRBJ2-1	-	-	CTSTIVGGGLNEQFF	TGCACCAGCACTATAGTGGGAGGGGGTCTCAATGAGCAGTTCTTC
TRBV11-2	TRBJ2-7	-	-	CASSLGGTLAYEHYF	TGTGCCAGCAGCCTCGGAGGGACTCTAGCCTACGAGCACTACTTC
TRBV12-3/TRBV12-4	TRBJ2-1	TRBD2	few	CASSFRGGLYNEQFF	TGTGCCAGCAGTTTTCGGGGGGGATTGTACAATGAACAGTTCTTC
TRBV4-1	TRBJ2-1	-	many	CASSHSMNNEQFF	TGCGCCAGCAGCCACTCGATGAACAATGAGCAGTTCTTC
TRBV28	TRBJ2-5	-	-	CASSLSGPLGGTQYF	TGTGCCAGCAGTTTATCCGGACCCCTTGGGGGGACCCAGTACTTC
TRBV11-2	TRBJ1-1	-	few	CASRRGQNTEAFF	TGTGCCAGCCGGAGGGGACAGAACACTGAAGCTTTCTTT
TRBV11-2	TRBJ2-3	TRBD2	large	CASSPPTSGSTDTQYF	TGTGCCAGCAGCCCCCCGACTAGCGGCAGCACAGATACGCAGTATTTT
TRBV6-1	TRBJ1-6	-	many	CASSLGNSPLHF	TGTGCCAGCAGTTTGGGAAATTCACCCCTCCACTTT
TRBV11-2	TRBJ1-1	TRBD1	-	CASSPGGRGAASDTEVFF	TGTGCCAGCAGCCCGGGGGGCAGGGGGGCGGCTAGCGACACTGAAGTCTTCTTT
TRBV5-6	TRBJ1-4	-	once	CASSADPGQGREKLFF	TGTGCCAGCAGCGCGGACCCGGGACAAGGAAGGGAAAAACTGTTTTTT
TRBV6-6	TRBJ2-7	TRBD2	-	CASSYPLAGGGQYF	TGTGCCAGCAGTTATCCACTAGCGGGTGGTGGGCAGTATTTC
TRBV12-3/TRBV12-4	TRBJ2-5	TRBD2	many	CASSRLAQQETQYF	TGTGCCAGCAGTCGACTAGCGCAACAAGAGACCCAGTACTTC
TRBV11-2	TRBJ2-7	-	-	CAPEGGEAHEQYF	TGTGCCCCTGAGGGGGGAGAGGCCCACGAGCAGTACTTC
TRBV28	TRBJ2-2	TRBD1	-	CASRLVAGGNGELFF	TGTGCCAGCAGATTAGTGGCAGGGGGCAACGGGGAGCTGTTTTTT
TRBV4-2	TRBJ2-7	TRBD2	medium-sized	CASSQVLGLAGNSYEQYF	TGTGCCAGCAGCCAAGTGCTGGGACTAGCGGGGAACTCCTACGAGCAGTACTTC
TRBV30	TRBJ2-1	-	few	CAWNVIATNEQFF	TGTGCCTGGAACGTTATAGCGACCAATGAGCAGTTCTTC
TRBV11-2	TRBJ2-5	-	-	CASSDLRGARETQYF	TGTGCCAGCAGCGACCTGAGAGGGGCGCGAGAGACCCAGTACTTC
TRBV7-9	TRBJ1-2	-	once	CPSSLGEGNYGYTF	TGTCCCAGCAGCTTAGGGGAGGGAAACTATGGCTACACCTTC
TRBV6-2/TRBV6-3	TRBJ2-1	-	many	CASSSEGGYNEQFF	TGTGCCAGCAGTTCCGAAGGCGGGTACAATGAGCAGTTCTTC
TRBV7-9	TRBJ1-5	-	-	CAGSFGDSNQPQHF	TGTGCCGGCAGCTTTGGGGATTCCAATCAGCCCCAGCATTTT
TRBV25-1	TRBJ2-2	-	-	CASSERTGELTGELFF	TGTGCCAGCAGTGAACGGACTGGGGAGCTCACCGGGGAGCTGTTTTTT
TRBV7-9	TRBJ2-7	TRBD2	-	CASSSPLAGHYEEYF	TGTGCCAGCAGCTCTCCACTAGCGGGCCATTACGAGGAGTACTTC